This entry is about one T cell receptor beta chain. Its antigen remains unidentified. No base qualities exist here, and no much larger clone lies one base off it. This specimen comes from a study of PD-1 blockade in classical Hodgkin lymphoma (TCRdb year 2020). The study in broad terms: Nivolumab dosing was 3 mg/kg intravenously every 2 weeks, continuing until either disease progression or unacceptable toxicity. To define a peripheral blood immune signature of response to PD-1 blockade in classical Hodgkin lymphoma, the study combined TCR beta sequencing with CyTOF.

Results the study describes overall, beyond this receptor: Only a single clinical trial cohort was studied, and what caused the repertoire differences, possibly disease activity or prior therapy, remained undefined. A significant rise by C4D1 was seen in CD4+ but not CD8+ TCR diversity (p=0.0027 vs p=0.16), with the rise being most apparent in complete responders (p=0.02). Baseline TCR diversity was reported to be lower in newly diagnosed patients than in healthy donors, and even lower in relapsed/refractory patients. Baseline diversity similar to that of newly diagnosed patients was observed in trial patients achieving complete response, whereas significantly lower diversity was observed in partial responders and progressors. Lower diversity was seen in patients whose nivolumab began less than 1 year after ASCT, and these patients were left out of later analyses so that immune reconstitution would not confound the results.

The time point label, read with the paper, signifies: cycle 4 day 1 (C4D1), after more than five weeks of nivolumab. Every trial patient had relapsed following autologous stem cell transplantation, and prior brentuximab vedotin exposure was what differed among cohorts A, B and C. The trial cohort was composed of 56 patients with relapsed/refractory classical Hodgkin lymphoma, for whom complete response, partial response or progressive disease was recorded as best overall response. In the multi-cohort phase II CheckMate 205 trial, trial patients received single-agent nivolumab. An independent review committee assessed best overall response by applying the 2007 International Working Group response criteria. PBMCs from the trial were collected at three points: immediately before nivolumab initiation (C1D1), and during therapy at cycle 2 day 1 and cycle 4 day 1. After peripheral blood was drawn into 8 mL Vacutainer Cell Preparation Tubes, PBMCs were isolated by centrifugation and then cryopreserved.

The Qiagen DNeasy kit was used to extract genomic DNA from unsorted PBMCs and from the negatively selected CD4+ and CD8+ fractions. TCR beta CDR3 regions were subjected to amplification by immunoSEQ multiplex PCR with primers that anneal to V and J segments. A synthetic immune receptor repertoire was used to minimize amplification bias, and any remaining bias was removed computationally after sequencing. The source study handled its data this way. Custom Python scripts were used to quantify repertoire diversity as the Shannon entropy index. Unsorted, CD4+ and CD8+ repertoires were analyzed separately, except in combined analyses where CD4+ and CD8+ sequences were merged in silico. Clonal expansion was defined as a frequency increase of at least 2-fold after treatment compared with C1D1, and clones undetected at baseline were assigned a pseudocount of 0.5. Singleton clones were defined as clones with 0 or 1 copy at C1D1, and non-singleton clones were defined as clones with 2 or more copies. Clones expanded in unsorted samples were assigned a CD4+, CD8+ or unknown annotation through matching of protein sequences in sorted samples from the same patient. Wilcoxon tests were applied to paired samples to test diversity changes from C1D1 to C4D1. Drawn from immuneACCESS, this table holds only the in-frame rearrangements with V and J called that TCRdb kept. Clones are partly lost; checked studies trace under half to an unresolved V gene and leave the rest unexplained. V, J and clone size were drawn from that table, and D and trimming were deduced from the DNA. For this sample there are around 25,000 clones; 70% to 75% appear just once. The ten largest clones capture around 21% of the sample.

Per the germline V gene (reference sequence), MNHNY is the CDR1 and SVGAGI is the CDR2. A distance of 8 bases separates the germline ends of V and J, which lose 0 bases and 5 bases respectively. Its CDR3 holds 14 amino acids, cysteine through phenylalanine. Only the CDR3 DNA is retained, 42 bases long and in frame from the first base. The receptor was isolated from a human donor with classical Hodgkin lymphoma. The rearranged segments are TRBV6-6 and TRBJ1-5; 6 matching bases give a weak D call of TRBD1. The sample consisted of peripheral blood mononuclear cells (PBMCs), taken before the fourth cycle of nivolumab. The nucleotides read TGTGCCAGCAGTTACTCGAGGGGGGATCAGCCCCAGCATTTT. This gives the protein CASSYSRGDQPQHF.